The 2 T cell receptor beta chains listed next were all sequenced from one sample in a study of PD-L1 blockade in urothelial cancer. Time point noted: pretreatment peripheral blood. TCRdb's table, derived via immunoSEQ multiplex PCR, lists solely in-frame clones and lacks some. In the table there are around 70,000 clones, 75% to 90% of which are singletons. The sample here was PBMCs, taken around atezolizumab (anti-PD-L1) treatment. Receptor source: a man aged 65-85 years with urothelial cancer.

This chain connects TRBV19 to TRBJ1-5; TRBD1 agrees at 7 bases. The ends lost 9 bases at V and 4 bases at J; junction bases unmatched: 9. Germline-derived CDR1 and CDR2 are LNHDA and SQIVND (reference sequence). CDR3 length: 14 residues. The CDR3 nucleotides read TGTGCCAGCCGGGACAGCCTTTATAATCAGCCCCAGCATTTT. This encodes CASRDSLYNQPQHF.

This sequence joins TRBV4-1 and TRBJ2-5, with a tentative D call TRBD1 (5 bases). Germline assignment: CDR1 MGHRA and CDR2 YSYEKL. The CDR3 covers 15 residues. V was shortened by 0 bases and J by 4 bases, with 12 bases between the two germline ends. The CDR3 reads CASSQDHRSLETQYF. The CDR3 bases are TGCGCCAGCAGCCAAGATCACAGGTCGCTAGAGACCCAGTACTTC.